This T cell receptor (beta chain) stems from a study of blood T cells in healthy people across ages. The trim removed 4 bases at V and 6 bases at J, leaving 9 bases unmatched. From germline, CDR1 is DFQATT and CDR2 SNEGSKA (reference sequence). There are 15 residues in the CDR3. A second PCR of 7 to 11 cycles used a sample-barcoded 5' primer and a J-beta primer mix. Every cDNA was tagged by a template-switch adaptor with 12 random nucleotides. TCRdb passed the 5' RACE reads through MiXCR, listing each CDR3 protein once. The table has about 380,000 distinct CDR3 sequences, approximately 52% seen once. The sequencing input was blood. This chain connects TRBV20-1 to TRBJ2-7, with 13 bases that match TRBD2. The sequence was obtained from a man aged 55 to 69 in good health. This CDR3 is CSATATSGGPGEQYF. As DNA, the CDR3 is TGCAGTGCTACAGCGACTAGCGGGGGGCCGGGCGAGCAGTACTTC.